This T cell receptor beta chain was obtained from a study of T cell responses to AZD1222 COVID-19 vaccine. Measured with immunoSEQ multiplex PCR; TCRdb has only the in-frame clones, and not every one. The data show roughly 93,000 clones, with 85% to 90% seen just once and roughly 24% held by the top ten. Points on this clone: Its antigen is not identified.

Findings of the study overall: Donors, mostly white British, included more females; clonal diversity was possibly underestimated. Across spike, vaccine-associated CD4 TCRs were found, dominant at 160-218 and 743-854. Close to half of all spike-specific TCRs reportedly target regions of the variants that are unmutated.

V dropped 4 bases and J dropped 7 bases, with 26 bases sitting between them. Germline V gives CDR1 LGHDT, CDR2 YNNKEL (reference sequence). The CDR3 has 17 amino acids. The material sequenced was peripheral blood, taken on day 0 of AZD1222 vaccination. This TCR derives from an adult in good health. The chain is built from TRBV3-1 (or the pseudogene TRBV3-2) and TRBJ2-7; D possibly matches TRBD1 or TRBD2 (5 bases each). CDR3 sequence: CASSPRDGPTFPGEQYF. The CDR3 coding sequence is TGTGCCAGCAGCCCGAGGGACGGACCCACCTTCCCCGGGGAGCAGTACTTC.